The 19 T cell receptor beta chains presented below share a single source sample, sequenced in a study of CD8 T cells in ankylosing spondylitis. The study's findings and limits: Roughly eight highly homologous variants made up a TCR beta motif that seemed to typify ankylosing spondylitis blood.

TCRdb recomputed calls from the 5' RACE reads with MiXCR, one row per CDR3 protein. The sample shows 220,000 or so distinct CDR3 sequences, approximately 16% of them seen only once. Their antigens remain unidentified. The sample was blood, either unsorted or a sorted T cell fraction (not recorded which). These receptors were taken from a male donor with ankylosing spondylitis.

The chain links TRBV7-9 to TRBJ2-7; D gene uncertain. Germline CDR1 SEHNR, CDR2 FQNEAQ (reference sequence). There are 15 residues in the CDR3. With 2 bases removed from V and 2 bases from J, the gap between germline ends came to 13 bases. CDR3 sequence reads: CASSLPAVGPYEQYF. Here the CDR3 DNA reads TGTGCCAGCAGCTTACCGGCGGTAGGCCCCTACGAGCAGTACTTC.

This clonotype has just one count. The rearrangement links TRBV11-3 to TRBJ2-3; a possible D gene is TRBD1 (5 bases). The CDR3 spans 14 residues. The V and J ends lost 5 bases and 8 bases respectively, with 17 bases between them. The germline gives CDR1 SGHNT, CDR2 YENEEA. This CDR3 is CASSDQGPLVTQYF. CDR3 nucleotides: TGTGCCAGCAGCGATCAGGGCCCTTTAGTTACGCAGTATTTT.

The CDR3 nucleotides are TGTGCCAGCAGCTTAGATTGGCTAGCGGGGAACAATGAGCAGTTCTTC. Its translation: CASSLDWLAGNNEQFF. The V gene is TRBV11-2, the J gene TRBJ2-1, with TRBD2 matching 9 bases. This CDR3 is 16 amino acids long. V shed 0 bases, J shed 5 bases, and the junction held 5 bases outside the gene matches. Germline CDR1 reads SGHAT; CDR2 reads FQNNGV.

This clonotype has a handful of counts. This chain uses TRBV29-1 with TRBJ2-5, with no clear D. Germline V gene data show CDR1 as SQVTM and CDR2 as ANQGSEA. Trimming removed 0 bases from V and 2 bases from J, with 4 bases in between. This CDR3 has 12 residues. CDR3 in amino acids: CSVEENQETQYF. CDR3 bases: TGCAGCGTTGAAGAAAATCAAGAGACCCAGTACTTC.

The gene calls are TRBV28 and TRBJ1-6; D is unclear. Germline values: CDR1 MDHEN, CDR2 SYDVKM. The CDR3 runs 13 residues. The V end lost 8 bases, the J end lost 1 base, and 6 bases lay between the germline ends. Here the CDR3 DNA reads TGTGCCAGCTCAGATTCCTATAATTCACCCCTCCACTTT. It translates to CASSDSYNSPLHF.

The chain is built from TRBV9 and TRBJ1-1; D remains unclear. The CDR3 is 18 residues long. The germline CDR1 and CDR2 sequences are SGDLS and YYNGEE. The ends were cut back, 2 bases at V and 0 bases at J, with 20 bases in the middle. The CDR3 DNA is TGTGCCAGCAGCGTCAGTAGTTCGAGGGATGGCATGAACACTGAAGCTTTCTTT. It codes for CASSVSSSRDGMNTEAFF.

The table lists this clonotype with a few counts. The CDR3, as DNA: TGTGCCTGGATAAGCAAGCCCCGGGAGACCCAGTACTTC. It is translated as CAWISKPRETQYF. V gene TRBV30 combines with J gene TRBJ2-5; D uncertain. This CDR3 has 13 residues. CDR1 and CDR2 (germline): GTSNPN, SVGIG (reference sequence). The V end lost 4 bases, the J end lost 5 bases, and 14 bases lay between the germline ends.

This clonotype was counted a few times. The rearrangement links TRBV6-2 or TRBV6-3 to TRBJ2-6; D ambiguous. Germline CDR1 and CDR2: MNHEY and SVGEGT. V gave up 2 bases and J gave up 3 bases, with 2 bases separating them. CDR3 length equals 13 residues. CDR3 region: CASSYGGANVLTF. The DNA for the CDR3 is TGTGCCAGCAGTTACGGTGGGGCCAACGTCCTGACTTTC.

The chain joins TRBV9 to TRBJ1-6; D gene ambiguous. Germline V gene sequence: CDR1 SGDLS, CDR2 YYNGEE. The germline V and J ends were trimmed by 4 bases and 15 bases, with 17 bases remaining between them. The CDR3 has 13 residues. The CDR3 sequence: CASSPYISQDLHF. In DNA, the CDR3 is TGTGCCAGCAGCCCCTACATTTCTCAGGACCTCCACTTT.

V gene TRBV7-9 combines with J gene TRBJ1-5, with 7 bases identical to TRBD1. Germline assignment: CDR1 SEHNR and CDR2 FQNEAQ (reference sequence). The CDR3 length is 14 residues. Trimming took 7 bases from V and 6 from J; bases not matched to a gene: 9. The CDR3 sequence: CASTSGGVSQPQHF. In nucleotides, the CDR3 is TGTGCCAGCACCTCAGGGGGGGTTAGTCAGCCCCAGCATTTT.

The rearrangement uses TRBV30 and TRBJ1-1; no reliable D call. V lost 0 bases to trimming and J lost 1 base, with 6 bases between them. The CDR3 is 13 residues long. Germline V CDR1 and CDR2: GTSNPN, SVGIG (reference sequence). The CDR3 bases are TGTGCCTGGAGTGTACTTGCGAACACTGAAGCTTTCTTT. Its translation is CAWSVLANTEAFF.

The chain carries TRBV30 and TRBJ2-1, with D tentatively TRBD2 (6 bases). The CDR3 runs 12 residues. V was cut by 0 bases and J by 9 bases, with 9 bases left in between. Per the germline V gene, CDR1 is GTSNPN and CDR2 is SVGIG (reference sequence). The CDR3, as DNA: TGTGCCTGGAGTGTCGGGCGGGGTGAGCAGTTCTTC. Translation: CAWSVGRGEQFF.

This rearrangement joins TRBV28 to TRBJ1-4; D may be TRBD1 (5 bases). This CDR3 region has 14 residues. Trimming removed 6 bases from V and 3 bases from J, with 11 bases in between. CDR1 is MDHEN and CDR2 is SYDVKM in the germline V gene. The CDR3 is CASRPRGANEKLFF. The CDR3, as DNA: TGTGCCAGCAGACCCCGGGGCGCTAATGAAAAACTGTTTTTT.

The sample holds a few counts of this clonotype. V usage is TRBV18 and J usage is TRBJ2-1, with unresolved D. The CDR3 totals 16 residues. Trimming cost V 1 base and J 5 bases, with 15 bases left between them. Germline lookup yields CDR1 KGHSH and CDR2 LQKENI. CDR3 region: CASSPRRLSDNNEQFF. The DNA for the CDR3 is TGTGCCAGCTCACCACGCCGGCTCTCCGACAACAATGAGCAGTTCTTC.

The rearrangement joins TRBV5-6 to TRBJ2-7; a possible D gene is TRBD1 (6 bases). In germline, CDR1 is SGHDT, CDR2 YYEEEE. CDR3 size: 14 residues. Trimming cost V 0 bases and J 5 bases, with 12 bases left between them. The CDR3, as DNA: TGTGCCAGCAGCTTGGGTCAGGGGTTGGACGAGCAGTACTTC. Protein sequence: CASSLGQGLDEQYF.

This clonotype was counted a few times. The rearrangement uses TRBV4-1 and TRBJ2-7, with 8 bases identical to TRBD1. Germline CDR1 is MGHRA and CDR2 is YSYEKL. V shed 0 bases, J shed 2 bases, and the junction held 3 bases outside the gene matches. The CDR3 totals 15 residues. CDR3 bases: TGCGCCAGCAGCCAAGACGGGACAGGAACCTACGAGCAGTACTTC. Protein: CASSQDGTGTYEQYF.

This chain uses TRBV7-9 with TRBJ2-1; no firm D call. There are 15 residues in the CDR3. Germline CDR1 is SEHNR and CDR2 is FQNEAQ (reference sequence). Trimming took off 1 base at V and 7 bases at J, with 14 bases between the two ends. CDR3 sequence reads: CASSLDGLFVNEQFF. The CDR3 DNA sequence: TGTGCCAGCAGCTTAGATGGATTGTTTGTTAATGAGCAGTTCTTC.

This chain connects TRBV6-6 to TRBJ2-7, with a tentative D call TRBD1 (5 bases). Between the trimmed V and J ends, which lost 4 bases and 5 bases, there was a span of 9 bases. The V gene's germline CDR1 is MNHNY and CDR2 SVGAGI (reference sequence). CDR3 length: 12 residues. The CDR3 region has the DNA TGTGCCAGCAGTTCCTCAGGGAACGAGCAGTACTTC. Translating gives CASSSSGNEQYF.

The sample holds a few counts of this clonotype. The CDR3 nucleotides read TGCAGTGCTAGAGATGGGGGGCCTGAAGCTTTCTTT. Residues: CSARDGGPEAFF. The chain combines TRBV20-1 with TRBJ1-1; D might be TRBD1 (6 bases). Germline V lookup: CDR1 DFQATT, CDR2 SNEGSKA (reference sequence). The CDR3 is made up of 12 amino acids. The ends were cut back, 0 bases at V and 6 bases at J, with 8 bases in the middle.